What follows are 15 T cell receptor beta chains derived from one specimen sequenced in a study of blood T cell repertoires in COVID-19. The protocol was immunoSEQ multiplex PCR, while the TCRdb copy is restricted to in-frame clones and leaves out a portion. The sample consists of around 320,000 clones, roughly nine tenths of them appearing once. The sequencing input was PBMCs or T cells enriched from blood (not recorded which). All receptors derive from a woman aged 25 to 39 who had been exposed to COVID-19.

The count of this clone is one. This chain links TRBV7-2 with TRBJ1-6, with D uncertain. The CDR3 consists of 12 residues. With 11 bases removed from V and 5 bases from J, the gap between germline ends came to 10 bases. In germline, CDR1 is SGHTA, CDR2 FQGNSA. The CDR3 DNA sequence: TGTGCCTCCAGACAAAATAATTCACCCCTCCACTTT. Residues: CASRQNNSPLHF.

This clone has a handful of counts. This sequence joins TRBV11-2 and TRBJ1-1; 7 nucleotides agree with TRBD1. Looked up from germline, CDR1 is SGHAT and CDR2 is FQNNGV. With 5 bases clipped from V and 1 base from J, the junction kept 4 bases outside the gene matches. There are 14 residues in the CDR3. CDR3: CASSHRTGNTEAFF. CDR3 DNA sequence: TGTGCCAGCAGCCATCGGACAGGGAACACTGAAGCTTTCTTT. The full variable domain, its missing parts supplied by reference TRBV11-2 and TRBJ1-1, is EAGVAQSPRYKIIEKRQSVAFWCNPISGHATLYWYQQILGQGPKLLIQFQNNGVVDDSQLPKDRFSAERLKGVDSTLKIQPAKLEDSAVYLCASSHRTGNTEAFFGQGTRLTVV.

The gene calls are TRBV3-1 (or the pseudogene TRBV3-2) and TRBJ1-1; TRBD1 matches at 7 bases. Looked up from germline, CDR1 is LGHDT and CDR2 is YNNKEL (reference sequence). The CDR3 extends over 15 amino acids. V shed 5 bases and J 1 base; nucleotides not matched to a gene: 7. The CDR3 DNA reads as TGTGCCAGCAGCAACTGGGACAGAAAGAACACTGAAGCTTTCTTT. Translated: CASSNWDRKNTEAFF.

CDR3 in amino acids: CASSAGTGGYYEQYF. The DNA of the CDR3 is TGTGCCAGTAGTGCGGGGACAGGGGGCTACTACGAGCAGTACTTC. V and J are TRBV19 and TRBJ2-7, with 12 bases matching TRBD1. Germline loops: CDR1 LNHDA, CDR2 SQIVND (reference sequence). Trimming cost V 5 bases and J 3 bases; bases outside gene matches: 5. This CDR3 comprises 15 residues.

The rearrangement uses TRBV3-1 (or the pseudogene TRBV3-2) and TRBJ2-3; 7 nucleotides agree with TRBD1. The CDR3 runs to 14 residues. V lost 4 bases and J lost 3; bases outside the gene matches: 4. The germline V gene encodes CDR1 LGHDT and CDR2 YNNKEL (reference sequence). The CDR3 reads CASSPEQGTDTQYF. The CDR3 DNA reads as TGTGCCAGCAGCCCAGAACAGGGGACAGATACGCAGTATTTT.

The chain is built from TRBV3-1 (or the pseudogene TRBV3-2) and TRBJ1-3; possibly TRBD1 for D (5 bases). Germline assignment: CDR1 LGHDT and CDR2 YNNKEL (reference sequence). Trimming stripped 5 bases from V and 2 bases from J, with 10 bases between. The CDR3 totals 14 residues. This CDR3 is CASSVRGAGNTIYF. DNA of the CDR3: TGTGCCAGCAGCGTGCGGGGGGCTGGAAACACCATATATTTT.

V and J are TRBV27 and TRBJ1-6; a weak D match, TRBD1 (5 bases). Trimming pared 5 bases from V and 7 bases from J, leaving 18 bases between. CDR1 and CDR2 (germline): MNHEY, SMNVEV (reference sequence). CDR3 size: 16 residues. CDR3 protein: CASSRFGGTGNSPLHF. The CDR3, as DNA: TGTGCCAGCAGTCGTTTCGGAGGGACGGGAAATTCACCCCTCCACTTT.

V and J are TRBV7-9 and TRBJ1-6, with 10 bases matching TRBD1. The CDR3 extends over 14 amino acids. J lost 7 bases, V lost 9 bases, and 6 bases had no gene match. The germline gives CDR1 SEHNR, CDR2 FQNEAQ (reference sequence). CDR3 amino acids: CASHPGQGNSPLHF. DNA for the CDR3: TGTGCCAGTCACCCGGGACAGGGGAATTCACCCCTCCACTTT.

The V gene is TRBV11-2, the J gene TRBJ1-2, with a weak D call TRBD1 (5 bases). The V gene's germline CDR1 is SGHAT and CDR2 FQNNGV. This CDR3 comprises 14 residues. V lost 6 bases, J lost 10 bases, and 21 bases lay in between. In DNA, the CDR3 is TGTGCCAGCAGTCAGGGTCTCCTAGCTAGCGTCTACACCTTC. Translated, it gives CASSQGLLASVYTF.

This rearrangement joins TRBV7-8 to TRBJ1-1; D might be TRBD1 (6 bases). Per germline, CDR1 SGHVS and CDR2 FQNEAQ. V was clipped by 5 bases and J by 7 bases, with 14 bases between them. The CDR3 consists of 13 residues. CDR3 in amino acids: CASSLKDRIEAFF. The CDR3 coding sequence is TGTGCCAGCAGCCTCAAAGACAGGATTGAAGCTTTCTTT. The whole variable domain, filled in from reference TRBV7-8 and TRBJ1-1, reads GAGVSQSPRYKVAKRGQDVALRCDPISGHVSLFWYQQALGQGPEFLTYFQNEAQLDKSGLPSDRFFAERPEGSVSTLKIQRTQQEDSAVYLCASSLKDRIEAFFGQGTRLTVV.

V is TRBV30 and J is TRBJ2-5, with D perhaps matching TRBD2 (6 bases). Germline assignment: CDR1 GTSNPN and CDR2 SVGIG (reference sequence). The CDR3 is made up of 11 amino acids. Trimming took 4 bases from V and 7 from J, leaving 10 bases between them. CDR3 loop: CAWTVGGTQYF. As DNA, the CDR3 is TGTGCCTGGACGGTGGGAGGGACCCAGTACTTC.

CDR3 nucleotides: TGTGCCAGCAGCCACAACTGGACAGGGCCCGAAGATGGCTACACCTTC. This sequence encodes CASSHNWTGPEDGYTF. The chain links TRBV14 to TRBJ1-2, with 8 bases aligning to TRBD1. The CDR3 has 16 residues. After removal of 3 bases from V and 6 bases from J, the junction contained 12 bases not matched to a gene. Per germline, CDR1 SGHDN and CDR2 FVKESK.

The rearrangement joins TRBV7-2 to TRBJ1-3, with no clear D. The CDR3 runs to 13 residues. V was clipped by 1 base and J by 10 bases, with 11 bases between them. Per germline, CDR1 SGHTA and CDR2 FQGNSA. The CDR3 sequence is CASSLGLRATIYF. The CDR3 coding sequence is TGTGCCAGCAGCTTAGGCCTCCGCGCGACCATATATTTT.

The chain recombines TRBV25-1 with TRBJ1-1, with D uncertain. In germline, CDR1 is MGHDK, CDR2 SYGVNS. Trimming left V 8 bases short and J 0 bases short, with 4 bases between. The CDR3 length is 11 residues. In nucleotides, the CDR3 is TGTGCCAGCCTAATGAACACTGAAGCTTTCTTT. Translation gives CASLMNTEAFF. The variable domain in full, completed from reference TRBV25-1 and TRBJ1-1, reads EADIYQTPRYLVIGTGKKITLECSQTMGHDKMYWYQQDPGMELHLIHYSYGVNSTEKGDLSSESTVSRIRTEHFPLTLESARPSHTSQYLCASLMNTEAFFGQGTRLTVV.

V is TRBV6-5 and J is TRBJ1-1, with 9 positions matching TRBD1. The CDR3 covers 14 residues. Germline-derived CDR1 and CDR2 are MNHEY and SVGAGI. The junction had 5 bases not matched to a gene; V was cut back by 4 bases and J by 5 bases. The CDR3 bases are TGTGCCAGCAGTTTGGACAGGGGAAGTACTGAAGCTTTCTTT. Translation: CASSLDRGSTEAFF.